These 29 T cell receptor beta chains were all obtained from the same sample, sequenced in a study of lymphopenia after photon versus proton radiotherapy. The method was immunoSEQ multiplex PCR; TCRdb's version includes in-frame clones alone and lacks a portion of them. The table records about 40,000 clones, around 83% of them present only once. The sequenced sample was peripheral blood, obtained from a patient treated with proton-based radiotherapy. These receptors all come from a woman in her seventies with pancreatic cancer. Some clones in this sample may be carry-over from other donors' samples.

The chain is built from TRBV11-1 and TRBJ2-3, with 15 nucleotides matching TRBD2. The CDR3 extends over 17 amino acids. Trimming removed 5 bases from V and 5 bases from J; junction bases left unmatched: 8. Germline V gene data show CDR1 as SGHAT and CDR2 as FQDESV (reference sequence). The CDR3 DNA is TGTGCCAGCAGCCAAGGACTAGCGGGAGGGCGTGAAGATACGCAGTATTTT. Translation: CASSQGLAGGREDTQYF.

Only a few counts were recorded for this clone. The V gene is TRBV7-9, the J gene TRBJ1-2, with D perhaps matching TRBD1 (6 bases). V was trimmed by 5 bases and J by 4 bases, leaving 11 bases between them. The CDR3 consists of 13 residues. Germline lookup yields CDR1 SEHNR and CDR2 FQNEAQ (reference sequence). CDR3 in DNA: TGTGCCAGCAGCCGACAGGAATCCTATGGCTACACCTTC. Its translation is CASSRQESYGYTF.

This clone was seen more than once but under ten times. Other DNA sequences from this sample encode an identical CDR3 as well. The chain links TRBV11-2 to TRBJ1-1; TRBD1 is a possible D gene (6 bases). The germline CDR1 and CDR2 sequences are SGHAT and FQNNGV. The CDR3 covers 13 residues. Trimming stripped 7 bases from V and 1 base from J, with 10 bases between. The CDR3 bases are TGTGCCAGCATGCGGACAGCGAACACTGAAGCTTTCTTT. Its translation is CASMRTANTEAFF.

The rearrangement joins TRBV10-1 to TRBJ2-2; no definite D call. Germline loops: CDR1 WNHNN, CDR2 SYGVQD (reference sequence). The ends were cut back, 2 bases at V and 4 bases at J, with 5 bases in the middle. The CDR3 extends over 13 amino acids. CDR3 in DNA: TGCGCCAGCAGTGAGGGAAGCACCGGGGAGCTGTTTTTT. It is translated as CASSEGSTGELFF.

A note on this clone: The same CDR3 is also encoded by other DNA sequences in this sample. This chain uses TRBV19 with TRBJ1-2, with TRBD1 matching 9 bases. Germline V gene data show CDR1 as LNHDA and CDR2 as SQIVND (reference sequence). With 6 bases clipped from V and 8 bases from J, the junction kept 10 bases outside the gene matches. The CDR3 is 14 residues long. CDR3 DNA sequence: TGTGCCAGTAGAACCACAGGGGGCGCGGGCGGCTACACCTTC. Protein product: CASRTTGGAGGYTF.

The V call is TRBV5-1, the J call TRBJ1-4; D not certain. CDR3 length: 12 residues. CDR1 and CDR2 (germline): SGHRS, YFSETQ. The V and J ends lost 5 bases and 5 bases respectively, with 7 bases between them. CDR3 region: CASSSGNEKLFF. The CDR3 DNA follows: TGCGCCAGCAGTTCTGGGAATGAAAAACTGTTTTTT.

This clone was recorded only once. Here the CDR3 reads CASSQDGSLFAGNTIYF. In nucleotides, the CDR3 is TGCGCCAGCAGCCAAGATGGATCCCTATTTGCTGGAAACACCATATATTTT. The chain joins TRBV4-1 to TRBJ1-3; unclear D gene. Trimming took 0 bases from V and 2 from J, leaving 14 bases between them. Germline values: CDR1 MGHRA, CDR2 YSYEKL. The CDR3 sequence is 17 residues long.

This clone was detected only a few times. The rearrangement joins TRBV6-5 to TRBJ1-5; TRBD1 agrees at 8 bases. The V and J ends lost 8 bases and 3 bases, in that order; junction bases with no gene match: 3. Looked up from germline, CDR1 is MNHEY and CDR2 is SVGAGI. This CDR3 is built from 13 residues. DNA of the CDR3: TGTGCCAGCTCAGGGGGCAACAATCAGCCCCAGCATTTT. It translates to CASSGGNNQPQHF.

The rearrangement uses TRBV6-6 and TRBJ2-1; TRBD2 matches 9 bases. V lost 10 bases, J lost 6 bases, and 10 bases stayed unmatched. The CDR3 has 14 residues. Germline CDR1 and CDR2: MNHNY and SVGAGI (reference sequence). CDR3 DNA: TGTGCCACCGTCCCCCTAGCGGGGAGCAATGAGCAGTTCTTC. It is translated as CATVPLAGSNEQFF.

This sequence joins TRBV9 and TRBJ2-7; weak D call: TRBD2 (6 bases). Looked up from germline, CDR1 is SGDLS and CDR2 is YYNGEE. CDR3 length: 14 amino acids. V dropped 0 bases and J dropped 5 bases, with 12 bases sitting between them. CDR3 protein: CASSVGLGFDEQYF. The CDR3 DNA reads as TGTGCCAGCAGCGTAGGACTAGGATTCGACGAGCAGTACTTC.

The V and J genes are TRBV19 and TRBJ1-1; the D gene is possibly TRBD1 (6 bases). CDR3 length: 13 amino acids. V was pared by 2 bases and J by 7 bases, with 11 bases between. Germline CDR1 reads LNHDA; CDR2 reads SQIVND (reference sequence). The CDR3 DNA follows: TGTGCCAGTAGTATAATGGGGGCCGGTGAAGCTTTCTTT. It is translated as CASSIMGAGEAFF.

This clone appeared a single time. The chain uses TRBV2 and TRBJ2-7; D might be TRBD2 (6 bases). The CDR3 consists of 13 residues. Germline CDR1 reads SNHLY; CDR2 reads FYNNEI. The V gene lost 2 bases and the J gene lost 6 bases, with 11 bases spanning the gap. The CDR3 coding sequence is TGTGCCAGCAGTGAAAGACTAGGTGCCGAGCAGTACTTC. Encoded protein: CASSERLGAEQYF. The full variable domain, completed using reference TRBV2 and TRBJ2-7, is EPEVTQTPSHQVTQMGQEVILRCVPISNHLYFYWYRQILGQKVEFLVSFYNNEISEKSEIFDDQFSVERPDGSNFTLKIRSTKLEDSAMYFCASSERLGAEQYFGPGTRLTVT.

This chain connects TRBV6-5 to TRBJ2-7, with 10 bases lining up with TRBD2. The CDR3 is 15 amino acids. J was trimmed by 3 bases and V by 4 bases; bases with no gene match: 6. The V gene's germline CDR1 is MNHEY and CDR2 SVGAGI. The CDR3 DNA follows: TGTGCCAGCAGTTTACTAGCGGGAAAGGGCTACGAGCAGTACTTC. Translating gives CASSLLAGKGYEQYF.

CDR3: CASSLVGATDTQYF. The DNA for the CDR3 is TGTGCCAGCAGCTTAGTGGGGGCCACAGATACGCAGTATTTT. This sequence joins TRBV7-6 and TRBJ2-3; tentatively, D is TRBD1 (6 bases). In germline, CDR1 is SGHVS, CDR2 FNYEAQ. This CDR3 region has 14 residues. V shed 1 base and J shed 2 bases, with 7 bases lying between them.

The chain carries TRBV7-9 and TRBJ1-1, with D unresolved. The CDR3 loop spans 13 amino acids. V gave up 1 base and J gave up 6 bases, with 9 bases separating them. CDR1 and CDR2 (germline): SEHNR, FQNEAQ (reference sequence). This CDR3 is CASSLVASAEAFF. The CDR3, as DNA: TGTGCCAGCAGCTTAGTGGCGAGTGCTGAAGCTTTCTTT.

This clone was seen only a few times. The J gene is TRBJ2-5, the V gene TRBV4-2, with 7 bases fitting TRBD2. Unmatched junction bases numbered 7, after V lost 1 base and J lost 2 bases. From germline, CDR1 is LGHNA and CDR2 YNFKEQ. This CDR3 is 16 amino acids long. The CDR3: CASSQGGEGSQETQYF. CDR3 nucleotide sequence: TGTGCCAGCAGCCAAGGGGGGGAGGGGTCTCAAGAGACCCAGTACTTC.

V usage is TRBV28 and J usage is TRBJ2-7; 7 nucleotides agree with TRBD2. Germline values: CDR1 MDHEN, CDR2 SYDVKM. The CDR3 is made up of 16 amino acids. With 7 bases clipped from V and 2 bases from J, the junction kept 14 bases outside the gene matches. Here the CDR3 DNA reads TGTGCCAGCATCCCCCGATTGGGGGGAGGGCCCTACGAGCAGTACTTC. Translation gives CASIPRLGGGPYEQYF.

The chain carries TRBV4-1 and TRBJ2-3; no firm D call. The ends were cut back, 4 bases at V and 8 bases at J, with 13 bases in the middle. Germline V gene lookup returns CDR1 MGHRA and CDR2 YSYEKL. The CDR3 is 13 amino acids. The CDR3 region has the DNA TGCGCCAGCAGCCTCGATCCTCAAAGTACGCAGTATTTT. Amino acids: CASSLDPQSTQYF.

J is TRBJ2-7 and V is TRBV19; 7 bases are shared with TRBD2. V dropped 3 bases and J dropped 7; count of bases not matched to a gene: 9. This CDR3 contains 14 residues. From germline, CDR1 is LNHDA and CDR2 SQIVND (reference sequence). As DNA, the CDR3 is TGTGCCAGTAGTATCCTTGTCGGGGGAGGGGAGCAGTACTTC. It codes for CASSILVGGGEQYF.

This chain connects TRBV6-6 to TRBJ1-1; D ambiguous. Germline V CDR1 and CDR2: MNHNY, SVGAGI (reference sequence). The CDR3 covers 12 residues. Trimming shortened V by 5 bases and J by 5 bases, and 9 bases separated the two germline ends. CDR3 sequence: CASSEVLTEAFF. The CDR3 DNA reads TGTGCCAGCAGTGAGGTGTTGACTGAAGCTTTCTTT.

In this sample, this clone turned up once. V and J are TRBV9 and TRBJ2-1, with D tentatively TRBD1 or TRBD2 (5 bases each). The V end was cut by 3 bases, the J end by 7 bases, with 17 bases between. Germline V lookup: CDR1 SGDLS, CDR2 YYNGEE. CDR3 length equals 15 residues. The CDR3 bases are TGTGCCAGCAGCGCGTTTGGGACCGCAGAAAATGAGCAGTTCTTC. This translates into CASSAFGTAENEQFF.

V is TRBV19 and J is TRBJ1-5, with unresolved D. The CDR3 contains 13 residues. Germline CDR1 is LNHDA and CDR2 is SQIVND (reference sequence). The V and J ends lost 3 bases and 1 base respectively, with 4 bases between them. In DNA, the CDR3 is TGTGCCAGTAGTATGGGCAGCAATCAGCCCCAGCATTTT. Its protein is CASSMGSNQPQHF.

The V and J genes are TRBV28 and TRBJ2-1; D is possibly TRBD2 (6 bases). The CDR3 sequence is 15 residues long. V dropped 8 bases and J dropped 3 bases, with 17 bases sitting between them. The V gene's germline CDR1 is MDHEN and CDR2 SYDVKM. For the CDR3, the DNA is TGTGCCAGCTATGCGGGGTGGGCTGGCTACAATGAGCAGTTCTTC. Amino acid sequence: CASYAGWAGYNEQFF.

V is TRBV18 and J is TRBJ2-1, with 10 bases fitting TRBD2. The CDR3 loop spans 16 amino acids. V was pared by 5 bases and J by 6 bases, with 10 bases of the junction left unmatched. Per germline, CDR1 KGHSH and CDR2 LQKENI. The CDR3 loop reads CASSSPTSGTRNEQFF. CDR3 sequence (DNA): TGTGCCAGCTCATCGCCAACTAGCGGGACTCGCAATGAGCAGTTCTTC.

V is TRBV28 and J is TRBJ1-1; perhaps TRBD1 as D (6 bases). Germline CDR1 MDHEN, CDR2 SYDVKM. The V and J ends lost 3 bases and 11 bases respectively, with 22 bases between them. The CDR3 consists of 15 residues. CDR3 sequence reads: CASSLGGATMKWAFF. The CDR3 region has the DNA TGTGCCAGCAGTTTGGGGGGGGCTACCATGAAGTGGGCTTTCTTT.

For the CDR3, the DNA is TGCGCCAGCAGCCAAGCACACCTGGCAGGGGCCTCTGGGGCCAACGTCCTGACTTTC. It encodes CASSQAHLAGASGANVLTF. The V call is TRBV4-1, the J call TRBJ2-6, with D possibly matching TRBD1 (6 bases). The CDR3 runs to 19 residues. Trimming pared 1 base from V and 0 bases from J, leaving 16 bases between. Germline V lookup: CDR1 MGHRA, CDR2 YSYEKL.

This chain uses TRBV5-4 with TRBJ1-2; the match to TRBD1 covers 11 bases. CDR1 and CDR2 from the germline V gene are SGHNT and YYREEE (reference sequence). The CDR3 loop spans 14 amino acids. V was pared by 5 bases and J by 7 bases, with 7 bases of the junction left unmatched. CDR3 region: CASRGQGEIFGYTF. The CDR3 DNA sequence: TGTGCCAGCAGGGGACAGGGGGAAATTTTTGGCTACACCTTC.

This chain connects TRBV7-2 to TRBJ1-2, with D possibly being TRBD1 (6 bases). The V and J ends lost 1 base and 3 bases respectively, with 12 bases between them. Germline V lookup: CDR1 SGHTA, CDR2 FQGNSA. The CDR3 contains 15 residues. The CDR3 nucleotides are TGTGCCAGCAGCTTAGACAGGGCGTCGGACTATGGCTACACCTTC. It yields the protein CASSLDRASDYGYTF.

V is TRBV19 and J is TRBJ1-1; D is uncertain. The CDR3 is 11 amino acids. Between the trimmed V and J ends, which lost 7 bases and 1 base, there was a span of 4 bases. CDR1 and CDR2 from the germline V gene are LNHDA and SQIVND (reference sequence). CDR3 amino acids: CASKENTEAFF. In nucleotides, the CDR3 is TGTGCCAGTAAGGAGAACACTGAAGCTTTCTTT.